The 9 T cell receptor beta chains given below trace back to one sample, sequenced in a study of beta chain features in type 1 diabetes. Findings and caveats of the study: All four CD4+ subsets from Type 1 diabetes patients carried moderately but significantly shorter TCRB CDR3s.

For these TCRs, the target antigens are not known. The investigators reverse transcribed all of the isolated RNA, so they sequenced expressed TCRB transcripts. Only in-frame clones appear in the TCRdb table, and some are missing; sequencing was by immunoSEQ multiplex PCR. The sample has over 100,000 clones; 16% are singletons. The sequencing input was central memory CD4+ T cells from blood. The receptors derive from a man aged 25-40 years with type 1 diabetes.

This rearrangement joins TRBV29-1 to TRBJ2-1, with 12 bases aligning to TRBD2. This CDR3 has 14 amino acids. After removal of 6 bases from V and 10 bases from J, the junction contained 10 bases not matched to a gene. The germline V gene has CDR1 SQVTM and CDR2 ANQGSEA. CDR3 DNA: TGCAGCGTCGCGACTAGCGGGGGACTAGAAGAGCAGTTCTTC. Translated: CSVATSGGLEEQFF.

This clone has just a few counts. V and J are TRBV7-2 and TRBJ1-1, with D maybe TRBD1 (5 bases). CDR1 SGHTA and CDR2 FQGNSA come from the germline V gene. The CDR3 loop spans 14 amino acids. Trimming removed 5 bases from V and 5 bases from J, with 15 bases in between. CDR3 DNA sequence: TGTGCCAGCAGCCCCGGCCGGGGCGTGACTGAAGCTTTCTTT. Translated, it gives CASSPGRGVTEAFF.

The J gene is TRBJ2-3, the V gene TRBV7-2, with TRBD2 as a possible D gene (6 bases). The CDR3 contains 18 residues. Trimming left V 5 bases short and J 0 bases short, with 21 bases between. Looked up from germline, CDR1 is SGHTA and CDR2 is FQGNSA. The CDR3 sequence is CASSLQGDSDTSTDTQYF. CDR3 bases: TGTGCCAGCAGCCTCCAAGGGGACTCAGATACTAGCACAGATACGCAGTATTTT.

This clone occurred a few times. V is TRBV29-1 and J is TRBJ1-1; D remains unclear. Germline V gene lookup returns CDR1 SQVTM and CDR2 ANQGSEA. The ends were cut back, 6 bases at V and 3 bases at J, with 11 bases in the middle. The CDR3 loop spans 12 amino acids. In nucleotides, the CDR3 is TGCAGCGTGTTGGTCGGCCACACTGAAGCTTTCTTT. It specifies CSVLVGHTEAFF.

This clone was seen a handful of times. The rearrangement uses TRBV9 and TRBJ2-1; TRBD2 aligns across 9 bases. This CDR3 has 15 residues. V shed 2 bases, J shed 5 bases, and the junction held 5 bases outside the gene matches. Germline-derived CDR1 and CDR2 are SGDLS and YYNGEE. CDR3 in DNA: TGTGCCAGCAGCGTGGGTAGCGGGGGAGACAATGAGCAGTTCTTC. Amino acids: CASSVGSGGDNEQFF.

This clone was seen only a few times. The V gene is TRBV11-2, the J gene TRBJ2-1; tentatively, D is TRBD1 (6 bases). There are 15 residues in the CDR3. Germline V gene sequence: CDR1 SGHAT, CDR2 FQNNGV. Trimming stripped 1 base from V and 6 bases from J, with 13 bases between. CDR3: CASSLGPATGNEQFF. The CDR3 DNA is TGTGCCAGCAGCTTAGGCCCCGCGACAGGCAATGAGCAGTTCTTC.

CDR3 bases: TGTGCCAGCAGCTTCCAGCCAGGGGGCCTAGAGACCCAGTACTTC. It yields the protein CASSFQPGGLETQYF. V is TRBV7-3 and J is TRBJ2-5, with 8 positions matching TRBD1. CDR3 length: 15 residues. Germline lookup yields CDR1 SGHTA and CDR2 FQGTGA. The junction had 7 bases not matched to a gene; V was cut back by 3 bases and J by 4 bases.

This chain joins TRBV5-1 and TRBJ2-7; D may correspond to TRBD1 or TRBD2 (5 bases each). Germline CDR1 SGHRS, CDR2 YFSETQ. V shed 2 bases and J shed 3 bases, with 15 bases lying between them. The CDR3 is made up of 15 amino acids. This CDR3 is CASSFLSGRIYEQYF. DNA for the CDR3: TGCGCCAGCAGCTTTCTCTCGGGGCGGATCTACGAGCAGTACTTC.

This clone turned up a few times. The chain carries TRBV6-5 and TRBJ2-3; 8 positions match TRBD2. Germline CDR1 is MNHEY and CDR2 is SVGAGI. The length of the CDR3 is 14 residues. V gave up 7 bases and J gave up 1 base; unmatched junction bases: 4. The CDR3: CASKFSGGTDTQYF. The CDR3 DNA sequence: TGTGCCAGCAAATTTAGCGGGGGCACAGATACGCAGTATTTT.